This TCR beta chain originates from a study of T cells in Graves' hyperthyroidism and ophthalmopathy. The study, taken as a whole, reports: Appearing also in blood were most of the thyroid clonotypes expanded above 0.001.

What was amplified from RNA transcripts were TCR beta CDR3 regions. An initial round of RT-PCR targeting the TCR CDR3 relied on the HTBI primer set. Each CDR3 protein gets one entry after TCRdb re-called the multiplex PCR reads with MiXCR. The sample records around 300,000 distinct CDR3 sequences, over 11% being singletons. CDR1 LGHDT and CDR2 YNNKEL come from the germline V gene (reference sequence). V lost 0 bases to trimming and J lost 3 bases, with 11 bases between them. This CDR3 comprises 15 residues. This clonotype has just a few counts. The antigen is not known. The authors deemed Graves' hyperthyroidism stable absent ophthalmopathy progression within 18 months.

The TCR was taken from a woman in her twenties or thirties with Graves' hyperthyroidism. The V and J genes are TRBV3-1 and TRBJ2-5, with D possibly being TRBD2 (5 bases). The sequencing input was blood. CDR3 bases: TGTGCCAGCAGCCAAGATTCCCGGACTGAAGAGACCCAGTACTTC. It translates to CASSQDSRTEETQYF.